One sample yielded the 12 T cell receptor beta chains listed below, sequenced in a study of regulatory T cells in long-lasting Graves disease. TCR beta libraries were built with iRepertoire HTBI primers and Arm-PCR of CDR3 regions. One entry per CDR3 protein, called by TCRdb with MiXCR from the multiplex PCR reads. The sample lists 350,000 to 500,000 distinct CDR3 sequences; 14% were seen once. Time point reported: newly diagnosed GD, antithyroid drugs for less than 3 months. From PBMCs, RNA was extracted and then used to make the TCR library. The same data also contributed to another study, on T cells in Graves' hyperthyroidism and ophthalmopathy.

This sample comprised peripheral blood mononuclear cells (PBMCs), obtained at new diagnosis, from a patient treated with antithyroid drugs. The source is a woman in her fifties or sixties with Graves disease.

The chain combines TRBV7-2 with TRBJ1-4, with D possibly TRBD1 on 6 matching bases. This CDR3 region has 15 residues. Germline CDR1 SGHTA, CDR2 FQGNSA. Trimming removed 1 base from V and 3 bases from J, with 9 bases in between. CDR3 DNA sequence: TGTGCCAGCAGCTTAGTCAGGGGTGCTAATGAAAAACTGTTTTTT. Translated: CASSLVRGANEKLFF.

This clonotype was counted a few times. The chain couples TRBV19 to TRBJ1-5, with TRBD1 identical over 9 bases. The CDR3 extends over 18 amino acids. From germline, CDR1 is LNHDA and CDR2 SQIVND (reference sequence). V lost 6 bases to trimming and J lost 2 bases; unmatched junction nucleotides: 14. CDR3: CASRGDRESRLGNQPQHF. CDR3 DNA: TGTGCCAGTAGGGGGGACAGGGAATCACGTCTCGGCAATCAGCCCCAGCATTTT.

Only a few counts were recorded for this clonotype. This rearrangement joins TRBV28 to TRBJ1-4, with unresolved D. V gave up 6 bases and J gave up 7 bases, with 9 bases separating them. The CDR3 is 12 amino acids. The V gene's germline CDR1 is MDHEN and CDR2 SYDVKM. The CDR3 DNA follows: TGTGCCAGCAGAACCTCGATTGAAAAACTGTTTTTT. It specifies CASRTSIEKLFF.

The V and J genes are TRBV4-1 and TRBJ2-5; 9 nucleotides line up with TRBD2. The CDR3 consists of 16 residues. The J segment lost 3 bases and the V segment lost 4 bases, leaving 9 bases of the junction unmatched. The germline V gene encodes CDR1 MGHRA and CDR2 YSYEKL. CDR3 loop: CASSLLLAGIEETQYF. CDR3 nucleotides: TGCGCCAGCAGCCTTCTACTAGCGGGCATAGAAGAGACCCAGTACTTC.

Turning to this clonotype: One base away lies a much larger clone, so this may be a sequencing read error. This chain joins TRBV27 and TRBJ2-1; the match to TRBD2 covers 7 bases. Trimming at V came to 4 bases and at J to 5 bases, leaving 8 bases not matched to a gene. The CDR3 runs 15 residues. Germline CDR1 is MNHEY and CDR2 is SMNVEV (reference sequence). The CDR3 nucleotides read TGTGCCAGCAGTTCAACTAGCGACATAGACAATGAGCAGTTCTTC. It is translated as CASSSTSDIDNEQFF.

In its sample, this clonotype was seen many times. The chain recombines TRBV6-1 with TRBJ2-7; the D gene is possibly TRBD2 (6 bases). V was cut by 6 bases and J by 4 bases, with 16 bases left in between. Germline V gives CDR1 MNHNS, CDR2 SASEGT. The CDR3 has 14 residues. The CDR3 DNA reads as TGTGCCAGCAGCCCCGGGACTCACTCGTACGAGCAGTACTTC. It specifies CASSPGTHSYEQYF.

This chain joins TRBV18 and TRBJ1-3; no clear D. CDR3 length equals 15 residues. The germline V and J ends were trimmed by 2 bases and 0 bases, with 8 bases remaining between them. Germline V CDR1 and CDR2: KGHSH, LQKENI. This CDR3 is CASSPGSISGNTIYF. CDR3 in DNA: TGTGCCAGCTCACCAGGGAGTATCTCTGGAAACACCATATATTTT.

This chain connects TRBV11-2 to TRBJ2-5; D might be TRBD2 (5 bases). Germline lookup yields CDR1 SGHAT and CDR2 FQNNGV. V lost 5 bases to trimming and J lost 0 bases, with 16 bases between them. The CDR3 length is 16 residues. The CDR3 is CASSPSKAKYQETQYF. DNA of the CDR3: TGTGCCAGCAGCCCTAGCAAAGCGAAGTACCAAGAGACCCAGTACTTC.

This clonotype showed up many times. The chain joins TRBV11-2 to TRBJ2-2, with D unclear. V dropped 3 bases and J dropped 8 bases, with 16 bases sitting between them. The CDR3 is 15 residues long. Per germline, CDR1 SGHAT and CDR2 FQNNGV. CDR3 loop: CASSFSYIYSGELFF. Here the CDR3 DNA reads TGTGCCAGCAGCTTTTCTTACATTTACTCAGGGGAGCTGTTTTTT.

This clonotype was detected a few times. The chain uses TRBV6-1 and TRBJ2-1; D is ambiguous. Germline V gives CDR1 MNHNS, CDR2 SASEGT. Trimming removed 4 bases at V and 0 bases at J, with 13 bases between. This CDR3 has 16 residues. CDR3: CASSAPETGSYNEQFF. The DNA for the CDR3 is TGTGCCAGCAGTGCCCCCGAAACCGGCTCCTACAATGAGCAGTTCTTC.

This clonotype was detected many times. V and J are TRBV5-8 and TRBJ2-3; 10 bases fit TRBD2. CDR3 size: 16 residues. V dropped 2 bases and J dropped 0; count of bases not matched to a gene: 3. CDR1 and CDR2 (germline): SGHTS, YDEGEE. The CDR3 coding sequence is TGTGCCAGCAGCTTACTAGCGGGGACTAGCACAGATACGCAGTATTTT. It yields the protein CASSLLAGTSTDTQYF.

Only a few counts were recorded for this clonotype. V is TRBV11-2 and J is TRBJ2-7, with TRBD1 matching 9 bases. The CDR3 covers 14 residues. The J segment lost 6 bases and the V segment lost 5 bases, leaving 8 bases of the junction unmatched. In germline, CDR1 is SGHAT, CDR2 FQNNGV. CDR3 sequence reads: CASSVRDRVGEQYF. For the CDR3, the DNA is TGTGCCAGCAGCGTCCGGGACAGGGTTGGCGAGCAGTACTTC.